The clone carrying this T cell receptor beta chain was detected only once. These data come from a study of technical replicates of blood from several donors. Sequenced by immunoSEQ multiplex PCR; TCRdb stores in-frame clones only, minus some. This table has 15,000 or so clones, 86% appearing once. J gave up 7 bases and V 1 base, and 9 bases lay outside the gene matches. The CDR3 consists of 17 residues. Germline V lookup: CDR1 SGHRS, CDR2 YFSETQ. The sequence was obtained from a human donor in good health. Material: PBMCs. The genes are TRBV5-1 and TRBJ2-1; TRBD2 aligns across 12 bases. The CDR3 protein is CASSLQPSSGRGNEQFF. The DNA of the CDR3 is TGCGCCAGCAGCTTGCAACCCTCTAGCGGGAGGGGTAATGAGCAGTTCTTC.